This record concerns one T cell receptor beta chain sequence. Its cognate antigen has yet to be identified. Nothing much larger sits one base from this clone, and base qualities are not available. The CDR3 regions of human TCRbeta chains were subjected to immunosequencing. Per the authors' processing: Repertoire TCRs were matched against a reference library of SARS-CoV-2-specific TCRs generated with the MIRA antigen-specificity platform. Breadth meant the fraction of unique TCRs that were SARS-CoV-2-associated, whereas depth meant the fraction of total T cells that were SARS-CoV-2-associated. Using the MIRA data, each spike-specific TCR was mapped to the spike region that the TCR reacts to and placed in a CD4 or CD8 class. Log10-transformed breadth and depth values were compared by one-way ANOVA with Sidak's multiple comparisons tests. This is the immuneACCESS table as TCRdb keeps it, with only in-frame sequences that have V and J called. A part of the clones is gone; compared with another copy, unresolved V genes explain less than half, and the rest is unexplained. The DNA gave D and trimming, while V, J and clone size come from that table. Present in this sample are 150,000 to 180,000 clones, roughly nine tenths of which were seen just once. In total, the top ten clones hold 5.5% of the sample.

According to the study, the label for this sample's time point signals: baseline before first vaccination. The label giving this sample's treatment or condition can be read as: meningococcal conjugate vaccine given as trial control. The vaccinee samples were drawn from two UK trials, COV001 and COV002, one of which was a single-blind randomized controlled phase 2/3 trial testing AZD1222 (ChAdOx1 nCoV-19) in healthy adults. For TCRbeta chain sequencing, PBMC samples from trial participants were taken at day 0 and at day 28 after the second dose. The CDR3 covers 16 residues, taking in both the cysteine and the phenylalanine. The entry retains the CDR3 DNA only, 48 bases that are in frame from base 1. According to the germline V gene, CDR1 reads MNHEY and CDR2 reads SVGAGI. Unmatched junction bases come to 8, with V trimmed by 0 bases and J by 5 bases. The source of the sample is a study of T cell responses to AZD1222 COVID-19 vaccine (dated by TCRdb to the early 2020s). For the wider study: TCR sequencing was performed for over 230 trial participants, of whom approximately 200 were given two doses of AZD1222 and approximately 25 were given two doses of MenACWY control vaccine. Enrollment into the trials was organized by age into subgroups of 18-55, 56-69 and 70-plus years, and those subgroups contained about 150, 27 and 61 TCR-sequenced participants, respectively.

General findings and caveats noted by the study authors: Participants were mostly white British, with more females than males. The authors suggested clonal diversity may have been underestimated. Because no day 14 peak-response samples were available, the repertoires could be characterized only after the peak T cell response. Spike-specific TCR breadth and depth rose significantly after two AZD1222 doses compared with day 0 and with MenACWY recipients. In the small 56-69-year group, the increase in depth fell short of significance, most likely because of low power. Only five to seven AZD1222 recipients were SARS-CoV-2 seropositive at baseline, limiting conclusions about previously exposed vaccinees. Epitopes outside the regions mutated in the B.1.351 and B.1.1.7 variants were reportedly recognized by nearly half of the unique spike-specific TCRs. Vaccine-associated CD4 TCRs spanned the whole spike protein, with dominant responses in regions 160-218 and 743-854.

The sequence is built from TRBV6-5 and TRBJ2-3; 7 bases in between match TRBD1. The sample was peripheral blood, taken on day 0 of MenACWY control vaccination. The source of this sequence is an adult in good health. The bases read TGTGCCAGCAGTTACTCGCTTGGACAGGAGAAAGATACGCAGTATTTT. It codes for CASSYSLGQEKDTQYF.